Following are 22 T cell receptor beta chains from one sample sequenced in a study of early T cells in non-severe SARS-CoV-2 infection. TCRdb redid the calling of the 5' RACE reads with MiXCR, one entry per CDR3 protein. The top ten clones hold roughly 6% of a sample with tens of thousands of distinct CDR3 sequences, roughly 6% of them seen once. Sample: whole blood. These receptors all stem from an adult who was a healthcare worker with PCR-confirmed SARS-CoV-2 infection or an uninfected control (not recorded which).

This clonotype appeared a few times. This chain joins TRBV7-2 and TRBJ2-7, with 8 bases lining up with TRBD2. Germline-derived CDR1 and CDR2 are SGHTA and FQGNSA. The V and J ends lost 3 bases and 4 bases, in that order; junction bases with no gene match: 5. This CDR3 is built from 14 residues. The CDR3 protein is CASSFTSGPYEQYF. DNA of the CDR3: TGTGCCAGCAGCTTCACTAGCGGACCTTACGAGCAGTACTTC.

This clonotype was seen a few times. The rearrangement links TRBV5-5 to TRBJ2-3; the D gene is possibly TRBD2 (5 bases). CDR3 length equals 15 residues. Germline V gene data show CDR1 as SGHKS and CDR2 as YYEKEE (reference sequence). V lost 4 bases, J lost 2 bases, and 14 bases lay in between. The CDR3 sequence: CASSEAGVSTDTQYF. CDR3 in DNA: TGTGCCAGCAGCGAGGCCGGGGTTTCCACAGATACGCAGTATTTT. Full variable domain (outside the CDR3, taken from reference TRBV5-5 and TRBJ2-3): DAGVTQSPTHLIKTRGQQVTLRCSPISGHKSVSWYQQVLGQGPQFIFQYYEKEERGRGNFPDRFSARQFPNYSSELNVNALLLGDSALYLCASSEAGVSTDTQYFGPGTRLTVL.

This clonotype was seen more than once but under ten times. This chain joins TRBV12-3 or TRBV12-4 and TRBJ2-5; unclear D gene. V was clipped by 3 bases and J by 1 base, with 6 bases between them. The CDR3 contains 13 residues. The chain's CDR3 is CASSFGSQETQYF. CDR3 in DNA: TGTGCCAGCAGTTTCGGCAGCCAAGAGACCCAGTACTTC.

This sequence joins TRBV18 and TRBJ2-3, with 13 bases aligning to TRBD2. V was pared by 3 bases and J by 1 base, with 10 bases of the junction left unmatched. This CDR3 comprises 19 residues. Looked up from germline, CDR1 is KGHSH and CDR2 is LQKENI. In DNA form, the CDR3 reads TGTGCCAGCTCACCGATGGGACTAGCGGGACCTTCCCGCACAGATACGCAGTATTTT. Translation: CASSPMGLAGPSRTDTQYF.

This clonotype was found a few times. V and J are TRBV5-1 and TRBJ2-1, with D perhaps matching TRBD2 (6 bases). Between the trimmed V and J ends, which lost 4 bases and 7 bases, there was a span of 15 bases. Germline CDR1 SGHRS, CDR2 YFSETQ. The CDR3 runs 14 residues. DNA for the CDR3: TGCGCCAGCAGCCTAATAGCGGCGGGGAATGAGCAGTTCTTC. Amino acids: CASSLIAAGNEQFF.

This clonotype was recorded at least ten times. The CDR3 region has the DNA TGCAGTGCTAGACCTTCTGACAGCCAAGAGACCCAGTACTTC. Its protein is CSARPSDSQETQYF. The chain employs TRBV20-1 and TRBJ2-5, with a weak D call TRBD1 (5 bases). V gave up 2 bases and J gave up 1 base, with 11 bases separating them. Germline V lookup: CDR1 DFQATT, CDR2 SNEGSKA (reference sequence). This CDR3 region has 14 residues.

This clonotype was observed at least ten times. The rearrangement joins TRBV20-1 to TRBJ1-2; unclear D gene. The CDR3 runs 12 residues. V was trimmed by 6 bases and J by 8 bases, leaving 16 bases between them. CDR1 is DFQATT and CDR2 is SNEGSKA in the germline V gene (reference sequence). CDR3 in DNA: TGCAGTGCCCAATACCTTGCAGCGGGCTACACCTTC. This encodes CSAQYLAAGYTF.

The genes are TRBV19 and TRBJ2-7, with 7 bases lining up with TRBD1. V was clipped by 0 bases and J by 3 bases; unmatched bases: 5. CDR3 length: 15 residues. Germline CDR1 reads LNHDA; CDR2 reads SQIVND (reference sequence). Here the CDR3 DNA reads TGTGCCAGTAGTATAGACCCTCGGGACAGCTACGAGCAGTACTTC. The encoded protein is CASSIDPRDSYEQYF.

A word on this clonotype: This sequence may be a read error, since a much larger clone differs from it by one base. The V call is TRBV6-6, the J call TRBJ1-1; D remains unclear. In germline, CDR1 is MNHNY, CDR2 SVGAGI (reference sequence). The CDR3 length is 16 residues. Trimming removed 0 bases at V and 0 bases at J, with 11 bases between. CDR3 loop: CASSYSTDQMNTEAFF. CDR3 coding DNA: TGTGCCAGCAGTTACTCGACGGACCAAATGAACACTGAAGCTTTCTTT.

This clonotype was counted only a few times. V and J are TRBV5-1 and TRBJ2-1; D not certain. Germline V CDR1 and CDR2: SGHRS, YFSETQ. CDR3 length: 11 amino acids. Trimming left V 5 bases short and J 5 bases short, with 5 bases between. The CDR3 DNA reads as TGCGCCAGCAGGCGTGACAATGAGCAGTTCTTC. It specifies CASRRDNEQFF.

The chain recombines TRBV6-6 with TRBJ1-1, with a possible D match to TRBD1 (5 bases). Germline V gene sequence: CDR1 MNHNY, CDR2 SVGAGI (reference sequence). The ends were cut back, 2 bases at V and 4 bases at J, with 11 bases in the middle. The CDR3 has 14 amino acids. CDR3 residues: CASSYNKGITEAFF. CDR3 in DNA: TGTGCCAGCAGTTACAACAAGGGGATCACTGAAGCTTTCTTT.

This clonotype has more than one count but fewer than ten. The rearrangement joins TRBV7-9 to TRBJ2-1, with 15 bases fitting TRBD2. The CDR3 totals 19 residues. Germline V lookup: CDR1 SEHNR, CDR2 FQNEAQ (reference sequence). V was pared by 3 bases and J by 0 bases, with 6 bases of the junction left unmatched. CDR3 amino acids: CASSFLGLAGGGSYNEQFF. CDR3 nucleotide sequence: TGTGCCAGCAGCTTCCTGGGACTAGCGGGAGGAGGCTCCTACAATGAGCAGTTCTTC.

The chain combines TRBV28 with TRBJ2-4; possibly TRBD1 for D (5 bases). The V and J ends lost 3 bases and 8 bases respectively, with 8 bases between them. Germline V gene data show CDR1 as MDHEN and CDR2 as SYDVKM. This CDR3 spans 12 amino acids. Written as DNA, the CDR3 is TGTGCCAGCAGTTTGAAGGGGTACATTCAGTACTTC. This codes for CASSLKGYIQYF.

This clonotype was detected ten times or more. The chain has TRBV11-2 and TRBJ2-5; D unclear. The CDR3 runs to 14 residues. Looked up from germline, CDR1 is SGHAT and CDR2 is FQNNGV. Trimming left V 2 bases short and J 0 bases short, with 7 bases between. The CDR3 DNA follows: TGTGCCAGCAGCTTACATACGTACCAAGAGACCCAGTACTTC. Amino acid sequence: CASSLHTYQETQYF.

This clonotype was seen only a few times. This chain's CDR3 is CASSPVAGTLSNTGELFF. In DNA, the CDR3 is TGTGCCAGCAGCCCCGTAGCGGGGACCCTCTCGAACACCGGGGAGCTGTTTTTT. This chain connects TRBV7-6 to TRBJ2-2; 8 bases agree with TRBD2. The CDR3 covers 18 residues. With 5 bases clipped from V and 0 bases from J, the junction kept 11 bases outside the gene matches. CDR1 and CDR2 (germline): SGHVS, FNYEAQ. The full variable domain, its missing parts supplied by reference TRBV7-6 and TRBJ2-2, is GAGVSQSPRYKVTKRGQDVALRCDPISGHVSLYWYRQALGQGPEFLTYFNYEAQQDKSGLPNDRFSAERPEGSISTLTIQRTEQRDSAMYRCASSPVAGTLSNTGELFFGEGSRLTVL.

CDR3 sequence: CASSPRGRGRVYHEQFF. The CDR3 region has the DNA TGCGCCAGCAGCCCCCGGGGGCGAGGACGAGTTTACCATGAGCAGTTCTTC. This chain joins TRBV5-1 and TRBJ2-1; D may be TRBD1 or TRBD2 (6 bases each). This CDR3 spans 17 amino acids. Germline-derived CDR1 and CDR2 are SGHRS and YFSETQ. The germline V and J ends were trimmed by 4 bases and 8 bases, with 25 bases remaining between them.

This clonotype has ten or more counts. At one end the junction does not follow the germline gene, possibly because of a read error. This sequence joins TRBV30 and TRBJ2-2, with D perhaps being TRBD1 or TRBD2 (6 bases each). The CDR3 runs to 14 residues. Germline V gives CDR1 GTSNPN, CDR2 SVGIG (reference sequence). This chain's CDR3 is CAWSVGGASGELFF. For the CDR3, the DNA is TGTGCCTGGTCGGTCGGGGGCGCGTCCGGGGAGCTTTTTTTT.

Turning to this clonotype: A much larger clone is a single base away; this may be a read error. V and J are TRBV3-1 and TRBJ1-5, with a possible D match to TRBD1 (5 bases). V lost 3 bases, J lost 5 bases, and 14 bases lay in between. The CDR3 totals 15 residues. Germline lookup yields CDR1 LGHDT and CDR2 YNNKEL (reference sequence). The CDR3 nucleotides are TGTGCCAGCAGCCAGGGGGTTCAGAATGATCAGCCCCAGCATTTT. Translated, it gives CASSQGVQNDQPQHF.

This clonotype was found a few times. The chain recombines TRBV4-3 with TRBJ2-3; D is unclear. Germline V gives CDR1 LGHNA, CDR2 YSLEER. Trimming removed 0 bases from V and 1 base from J, with 8 bases in between. This CDR3 has 15 residues. The CDR3 loop is CASSQDLTRTDTQYF. In DNA, the CDR3 is TGCGCCAGCAGCCAAGACCTAACCCGCACAGATACGCAGTATTTT.

This clonotype was picked up many times. The chain couples TRBV7-8 to TRBJ2-2; tentatively, D is TRBD2 (6 bases). The CDR3 extends over 17 amino acids. Germline V gene lookup returns CDR1 SGHVS and CDR2 FQNEAQ. Trimming removed 5 bases at V and 8 bases at J, with 24 bases between. CDR3 DNA: TGTGCCAGCAGCGAAAAGGGTTGGTTAGCGGCCCAAGGGGAGCTGTTTTTT. It translates to CASSEKGWLAAQGELFF.

The V and J genes are TRBV24-1 and TRBJ1-1, with D perhaps TRBD1 (5 bases). V dropped 5 bases and J dropped 7 bases, with 10 bases sitting between them. Germline V gives CDR1 KGHDR, CDR2 SFDVKD. CDR3 length: 12 residues. The DNA for the CDR3 is TGTGCCACCAGTGTTGGGGGGAGTGAAGCTTTCTTT. It is translated as CATSVGGSEAFF.

A few counts support this clonotype. This chain's CDR3 is CASSADGNTEAFF. The CDR3 bases are TGCGCCAGCAGCGCGGACGGTAACACTGAAGCTTTCTTT. This sequence joins TRBV5-1 and TRBJ1-1; D not certain. V dropped 4 bases and J dropped 2 bases, with 9 bases sitting between them. This CDR3 is built from 13 residues. Germline-derived CDR1 and CDR2 are SGHRS and YFSETQ. The full variable domain, rest sourced from reference TRBV5-1 and TRBJ1-1, is KAGVTQTPRYLIKTRGQQVTLSCSPISGHRSVSWYQQTPGQGLQFLFEYFSETQRNKGNFPGRFSGRQFSNSRSEMNVSTLELGDSALYLCASSADGNTEAFFGQGTRLTVV.